This T cell receptor (beta chain) derives from a study of blood T cells in healthy people across ages. The sample holds a few counts of this clonotype. The CDR3 runs to 14 residues. The ends were cut back, 0 bases at V and 6 bases at J, with 8 bases in the middle. Germline V CDR1 and CDR2: LGHNA, YSLEER. PCR was performed a second time for about 6 to 12 cycles using a sample-barcoded 5' primer and a J-beta primer mix. TCRdb itself ran the 5' RACE reads through MiXCR, one entry per CDR3 protein. The sample includes about 1.8 million distinct CDR3 sequences, 49% of them seen just once. Specimen: blood. The rearrangement joins TRBV4-3 to TRBJ1-4, with D unresolved. The origin of this receptor is a middle-aged woman in good health. The CDR3 nucleotides are TGCGCCAGCAGCCAAGATCCAGGCGATGAAAAACTGTTTTTT. Amino acid sequence: CASSQDPGDEKLFF.